The present TCR beta chain was sequenced within a study of follicular helper T cells after annual influenza vaccination. This sample's time point: 2015-2016 season, 7 days after influenza vaccination. The germline V gene has CDR1 SGHTA and CDR2 FQGNSA. Trimming pared 4 bases from V and 0 bases from J, leaving 6 bases between. This CDR3 is built from 13 residues. Sequencing used immunoSEQ multiplex PCR; TCRdb keeps in-frame clones, though not all of them. The table records 5,700 or so clones, 84% of them present only once. The rearrangement uses TRBV7-2 and TRBJ2-5, with D unresolved. The sequencing here drew on CXCR5+ CD38- circulating T follicular helper cells from blood, taken 7 days after influenza vaccination. The subset is: circulating Tfh, non-naive CD4+CXCR5+PD-1+ (ICOS+CD38+ or ICOS-CD38-). This receptor was obtained from an adult who received the influenza vaccine. CDR3 sequence reads: CASSSWNQETQYF. DNA for the CDR3: TGTGCCAGCAGCTCCTGGAACCAAGAGACCCAGTACTTC.